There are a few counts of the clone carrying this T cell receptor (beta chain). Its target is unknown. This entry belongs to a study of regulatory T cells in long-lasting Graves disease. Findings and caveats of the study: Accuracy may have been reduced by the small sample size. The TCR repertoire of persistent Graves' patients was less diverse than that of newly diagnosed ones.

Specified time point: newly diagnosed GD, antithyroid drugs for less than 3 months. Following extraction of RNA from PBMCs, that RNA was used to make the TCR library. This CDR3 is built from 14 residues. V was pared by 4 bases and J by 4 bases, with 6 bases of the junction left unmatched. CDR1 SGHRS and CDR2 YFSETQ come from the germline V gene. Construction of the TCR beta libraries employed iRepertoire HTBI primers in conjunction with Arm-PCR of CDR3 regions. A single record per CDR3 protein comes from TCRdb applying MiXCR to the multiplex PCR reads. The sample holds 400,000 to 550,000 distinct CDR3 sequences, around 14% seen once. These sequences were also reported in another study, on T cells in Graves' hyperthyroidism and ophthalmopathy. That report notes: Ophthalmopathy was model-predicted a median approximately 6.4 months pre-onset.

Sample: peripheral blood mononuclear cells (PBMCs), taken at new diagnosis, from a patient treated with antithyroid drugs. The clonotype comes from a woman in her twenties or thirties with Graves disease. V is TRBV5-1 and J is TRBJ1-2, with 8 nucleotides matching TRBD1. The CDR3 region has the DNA TGCGCCAGCAGCGACCGGGACAGGACCTATGGCTACACCTTC. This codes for CASSDRDRTYGYTF.